This T cell receptor beta chain was obtained from a study of blood T cell repertoires in COVID-19. This clone was recorded many times. Sequencing used immunoSEQ multiplex PCR; TCRdb keeps in-frame clones, though not all of them. This sample has 60,000 to 65,000 clones, with around four fifths found just once. V lost 4 bases and J lost 4, with 13 bases in between. From germline, CDR1 is LGHDT and CDR2 YNNKEL (reference sequence). This CDR3 spans 14 amino acids. The chain is built from TRBV3-1 (or the pseudogene TRBV3-2) and TRBJ1-2, with a tentative D call TRBD1 (5 bases). The clonotype originates from a human donor in a cohort sampled during active COVID-19. The sequenced sample was peripheral blood. The CDR3 region is CASSPKGSIYGYTF. CDR3 coding DNA: TGTGCCAGCAGCCCCAAGGGGTCCATCTATGGCTACACCTTC.